This TCR beta chain appears in the sequencing data of a study of control samples from healthy donors and cancer patients (dated by TCRdb to the early 2020s). The library was made by the immunoSEQ multiplex PCR assay. TCRdb carries this immuneACCESS record with in-frame sequences only. Its versions omit some clonotypes, under half of them owing to an unresolved V gene in the studies checked, with the rest unexplained. The table for this sample lists roughly 190,000 clones; 91% of them were counted only once. The ten largest account for 1.5% to 2% of the sample. The CDR3 starts with the cysteine, ends with the phenylalanine, and has 12 residues. The kept DNA is CDR3 alone, 36 bases in frame from the first base. Deletion took 10 bases off V and 6 bases off J, with a span of 15 bases between the germline ends. About this clone: Its antigen is still unknown. Base quality data are lacking; no much larger clone is found one base away.

The rearranged segments are TRBV12-3 or TRBV12-4 and TRBJ1-2; no D gene is confidently identified. Material: blood. This TCR was recovered from a man in his thirties or forties in good health. The CDR3 corresponds to CAIPTRAHGYTF. The DNA sequence follows: TGTGCCATCCCAACTAGAGCTCATGGCTACACCTTC.